This T cell receptor (beta chain) is drawn from a study of T cells in Graves' hyperthyroidism and ophthalmopathy. Using RNA transcripts as the source, TCR beta CDR3 regions were amplified. First-round RT-PCR with HTBI primers amplified the TCR CDR3 region. TCRdb reprocessed the multiplex PCR reads with MiXCR, giving one entry per CDR3 protein. Of a few hundred thousand distinct CDR3 sequences listed, approximately 22% are singletons. Study-wide findings and caveats: Most clonotypes expanded in the thyroid (above 0.001) were also present in blood. By a 13 V-J model, ophthalmopathy was set apart from stable hyperthyroidism.

Researchers barred patients who had uncontrolled infection, other autoimmune disease, pregnancy or lactation. As concerns this clonotype: Its antigen is not known.

Material for sequencing was blood. The sequence was obtained from a woman between 65 and 79 years old with Graves' ophthalmopathy.

CDR3 sequence (DNA): TGTGCCAGCAGTTCTGGTGCGAGCGGAAAACTGTTTTTT. Residues: CASSSGASGKLFF. The V and J genes are TRBV6-2 or TRBV6-3 and TRBJ1-4; D is ambiguous. The CDR3 contains 13 residues. The germline V and J ends were trimmed by 4 bases and 10 bases, with 13 bases remaining between them. Germline lookup yields CDR1 MNHEY and CDR2 SVGEGT.